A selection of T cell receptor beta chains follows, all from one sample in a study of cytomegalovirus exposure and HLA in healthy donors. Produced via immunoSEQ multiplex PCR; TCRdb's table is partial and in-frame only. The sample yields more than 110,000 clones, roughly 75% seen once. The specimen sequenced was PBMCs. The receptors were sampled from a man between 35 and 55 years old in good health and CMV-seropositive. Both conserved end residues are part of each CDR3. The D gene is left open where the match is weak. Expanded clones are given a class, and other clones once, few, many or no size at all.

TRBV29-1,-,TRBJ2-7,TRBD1,CSVGSPGQGRYEQYF,TGCAGCGTTGGTTCTCCTGGACAGGGGCGCTACGAGCAGTACTTC
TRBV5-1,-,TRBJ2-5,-,CASSREILETQYF,TGCGCCAGCAGCCGCGAGATATTGGAGACCCAGTACTTC
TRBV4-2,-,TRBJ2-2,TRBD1,CASRTGTGGTGELFF,TGTGCCAGCAGAACCGGGACAGGGGGTACGGGGGAGCTGTTTTTT
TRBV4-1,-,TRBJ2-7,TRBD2,CASSQPPSGSYEQYF,TGCGCCAGCAGCCAACCTCCTAGCGGCTCCTACGAGCAGTACTTC
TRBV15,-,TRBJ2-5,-,CATSGGVGAGQETQYF,TGTGCCACCAGCGGAGGGGTTGGGGCAGGACAAGAGACCCAGTACTTC
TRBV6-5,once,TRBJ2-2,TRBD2,CASRASGSPGELFF,TGTGCCAGCAGAGCCAGCGGGAGCCCCGGGGAGCTGTTTTTT
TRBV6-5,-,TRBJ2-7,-,CASSYSADRSNEQYF,TGTGCCAGCAGTTACTCAGCGGACAGATCCAACGAGCAGTACTTC
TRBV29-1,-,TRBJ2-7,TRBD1,CSVGLGQGYEQYF,TGCAGCGTTGGGCTTGGACAGGGGTACGAGCAGTACTTC
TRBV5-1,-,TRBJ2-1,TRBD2,CASSWLAGGDYNEQFF,TGCGCCAGCAGCTGGCTAGCGGGAGGTGACTACAATGAGCAGTTCTTC
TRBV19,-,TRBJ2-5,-,CASSIRTEPHQETQYF,TGTGCCAGTAGTATCCGGACAGAACCCCACCAAGAGACCCAGTACTTC
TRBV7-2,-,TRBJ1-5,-,CASSLESVQPQHF,TGTGCCAGCAGCTTAGAATCGGTCCAGCCCCAGCATTTT
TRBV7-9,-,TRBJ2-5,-,CASSPGAGVETQYF,TGTGCCAGCAGTCCTGGGGCAGGGGTGGAGACCCAGTACTTC
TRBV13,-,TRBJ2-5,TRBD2,CASSSLSPPSGGDLSRETQYF,TGTGCCAGCAGCTCTCTCTCACCCCCTAGCGGGGGGGATTTGAGTCGAGAGACCCAGTACTTC
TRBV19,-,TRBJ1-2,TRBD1,CASAEQGTNYGYTF,TGTGCCAGTGCGGAACAGGGGACTAACTATGGCTACACCTTC
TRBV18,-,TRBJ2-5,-,CASSLTIGGETQYF,TGTGCCAGCTCTCTAACTATCGGGGGAGAGACCCAGTACTTC
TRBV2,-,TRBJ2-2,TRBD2,CASSGRAGELFF,TGTGCCAGCAGCGGGAGGGCGGGGGAGCTGTTTTTT
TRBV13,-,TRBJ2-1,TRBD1,CASSWAGTGGTAEQFF,TGTGCCAGCAGCTGGGCCGGGACAGGGGGTACCGCTGAGCAGTTCTTC
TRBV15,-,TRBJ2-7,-,CATSKSSGRPEQYF,TGTGCCACCAGCAAAAGCAGCGGGCGCCCCGAGCAGTACTTC
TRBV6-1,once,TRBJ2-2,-,CASSEMGSRNTGELFF,TGTGCCAGCAGTGAAATGGGCAGTAGGAACACCGGGGAGCTGTTTTTT
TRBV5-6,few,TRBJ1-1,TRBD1,CASSPRDRVNTEAFF,TGTGCCAGCAGCCCCCGGGACAGGGTGAACACTGAAGCTTTCTTT
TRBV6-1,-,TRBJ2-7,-,CASSELRGSEQYF,TGTGCCAGCAGTGAACTACGGGGATCCGAGCAGTACTTC
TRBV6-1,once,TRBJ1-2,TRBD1,CASLSGGSSYGYTF,TGTGCCAGCTTATCAGGGGGCTCTAGCTATGGCTACACCTTC
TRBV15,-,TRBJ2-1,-,CATSRDGGNNEQFF,TGTGCCACCAGCAGAGATGGCGGAAACAATGAGCAGTTCTTC
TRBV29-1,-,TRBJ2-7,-,CSVEQGIGEQYF,TGCAGCGTTGAGCAGGGAATAGGCGAGCAGTACTTC
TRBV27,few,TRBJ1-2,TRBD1,CASSPQLQGARGYTF,TGTGCCAGCAGTCCCCAATTACAGGGGGCCCGGGGCTACACCTTC
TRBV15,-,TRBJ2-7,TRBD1,CATSRGDSEQYF,TGTGCCACCAGCAGGGGGGACAGCGAGCAGTACTTC
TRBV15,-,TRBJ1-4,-,CATSRTAREKLFF,TGTGCCACCAGCAGGACAGCTCGAGAAAAACTGTTTTTT
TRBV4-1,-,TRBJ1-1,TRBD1,CASSPGSTGDTEAFF,TGCGCCAGCAGCCCGGGCTCGACAGGGGACACTGAAGCTTTCTTT
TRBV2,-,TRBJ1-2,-,CASMGRVRANYGYTF,TGTGCCAGCATGGGAAGGGTCAGGGCTAACTATGGCTACACCTTC
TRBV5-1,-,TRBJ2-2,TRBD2,CASSFPGLAGYTGELFF,TGCGCCAGCAGCTTCCCCGGACTAGCGGGATACACCGGGGAGCTGTTTTTT
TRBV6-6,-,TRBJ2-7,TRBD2,CASMIKAGGIYEQYF,TGTGCCAGCATGATTAAGGCGGGGGGAATCTACGAGCAGTACTTC
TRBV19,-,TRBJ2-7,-,CASSPGDAYEQYF,TGTGCCAGTAGTCCCGGTGATGCCTACGAGCAGTACTTC
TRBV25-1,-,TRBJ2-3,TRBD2,CGGLAGLTDTQYF,TGTGGGGGGCTAGCGGGCCTAACAGATACGCAGTATTTT
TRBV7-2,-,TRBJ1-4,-,CASSLSQATNEKLFF,TGTGCCAGCAGCTTATCACAAGCAACTAATGAAAAACTGTTTTTT
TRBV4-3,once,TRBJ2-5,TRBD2,CASSPGSSGEETQYF,TGCGCCAGCAGCCCCGGGTCTAGCGGGGAAGAGACCCAGTACTTC
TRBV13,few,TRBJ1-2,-,CASSPRAVYGYTF,TGTGCCAGCAGCCCCAGGGCCGTATATGGCTACACCTTC
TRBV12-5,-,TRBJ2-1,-,CASGSVNSLSYNEQFF,TGTGCTAGTGGCTCCGTTAATTCCCTCTCCTACAATGAGCAGTTCTTC
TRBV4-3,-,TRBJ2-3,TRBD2,CASSQRGLAGRDTQYF,TGCGCCAGCAGCCAGCGCGGCCTAGCGGGGCGTGATACGCAGTATTTT
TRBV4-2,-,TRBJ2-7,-,CASSQERSYEQYF,TGTGCCAGCAGCCAAGAGAGGTCCTACGAGCAGTACTTC
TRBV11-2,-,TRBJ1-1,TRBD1,CASSIAGTGGRTEAFF,TGTGCCAGCAGCATAGCCGGGACAGGGGGTAGGACTGAAGCTTTCTTT
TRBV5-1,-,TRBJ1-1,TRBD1,CASSRDRGPLEEAFF,TGCGCCAGCAGCCGGGACAGGGGGCCCCTGGAAGAAGCTTTCTTT
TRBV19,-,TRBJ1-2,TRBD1,CASSILGGRGYTF,TGTGCCAGTAGTATATTAGGGGGCCGGGGCTACACCTTC
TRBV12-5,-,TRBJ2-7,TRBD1,CASAALLTGTGGLYEQYF,TGTGCTAGTGCAGCCCTACTAACCGGGACAGGGGGGCTATACGAGCAGTACTTC
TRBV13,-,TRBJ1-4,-,CASSWGGRLNEKLFF,TGTGCCAGCAGCTGGGGAGGACGGCTTAATGAAAAACTGTTTTTT
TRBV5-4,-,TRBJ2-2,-,CASSLGHANTGELFF,TGTGCCAGCAGCTTGGGACACGCGAACACCGGGGAGCTGTTTTTT
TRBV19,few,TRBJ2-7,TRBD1,CASSMGRGQGAYEQYF,TGTGCCAGTAGTATGGGCCGGGGACAGGGGGCCTACGAGCAGTACTTC
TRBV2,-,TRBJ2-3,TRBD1,CASSRGQGSTDTQYF,TGTGCCAGCAGTCGCGGACAGGGGAGCACAGATACGCAGTATTTT
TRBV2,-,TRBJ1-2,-,CASRTADGYTF,TGTGCCAGCAGGACAGCAGATGGCTACACCTTC
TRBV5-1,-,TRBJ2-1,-,CASEVGAYSSYNEQFF,TGCGCCAGCGAGGTGGGAGCGTACAGCTCCTACAATGAGCAGTTCTTC
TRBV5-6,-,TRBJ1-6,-,CASSLGGGGLSPLHF,TGTGCCAGCAGCTTGGGCGGGGGAGGACTTTCACCCCTCCACTTT
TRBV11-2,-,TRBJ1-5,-,CASSISYRADQPQHF,TGTGCCAGCAGCATATCGTACAGGGCGGATCAGCCCCAGCATTTT
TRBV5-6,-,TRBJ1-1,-,CASSLARGRDEAFF,TGTGCCAGCAGCTTGGCCCGAGGCAGGGATGAAGCTTTCTTT